This TCR beta chain was documented in a study of STAT5B mutations in CD4+ large granular lymphocyte leukemia. Germline assignment: CDR1 SGHRS and CDR2 YFSETQ. The CDR3 totals 17 residues. V lost 4 bases and J lost 0, with 14 bases in between. Clones were read by immunoSEQ multiplex PCR, and TCRdb kept only the in-frame ones, dropping some. The data show 31,000 or so clones, roughly 77% seen once. The sequence came from a human donor in good health. Sequencing was carried out using CD4+ T cells from blood buffy coats. The V gene is TRBV5-1, the J gene TRBJ2-6; a weak D match, TRBD1 (5 bases). The CDR3 sequence is CASSRGLSSSGANVLTF. CDR3 nucleotides: TGCGCCAGCAGCAGGGGCTTATCGAGCTCTGGGGCCAACGTCCTGACTTTC.